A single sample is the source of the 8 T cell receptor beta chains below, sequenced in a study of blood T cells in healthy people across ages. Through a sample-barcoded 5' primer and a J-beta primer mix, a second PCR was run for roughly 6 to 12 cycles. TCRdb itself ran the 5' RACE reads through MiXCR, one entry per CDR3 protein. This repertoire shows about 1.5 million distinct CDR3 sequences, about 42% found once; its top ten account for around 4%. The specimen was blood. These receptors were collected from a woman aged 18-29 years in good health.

This chain's CDR3 is CSVDGLAGMPSTDTQYF. The CDR3 DNA reads as TGCAGCGTAGATGGACTAGCGGGGATGCCTAGCACAGATACGCAGTATTTT. The chain uses TRBV29-1 and TRBJ2-3; 12 nucleotides agree with TRBD2. In germline, CDR1 is SQVTM, CDR2 ANQGSEA. This CDR3 has 17 amino acids. V shed 6 bases, J shed 0 bases, and the junction held 10 bases outside the gene matches.

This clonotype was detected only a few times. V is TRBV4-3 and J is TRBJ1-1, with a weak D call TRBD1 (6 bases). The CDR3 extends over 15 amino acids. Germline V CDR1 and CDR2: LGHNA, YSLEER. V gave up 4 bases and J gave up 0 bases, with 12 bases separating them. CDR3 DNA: TGCGCCAGCAGCCGCGTCGGGACACTGAACACTGAAGCTTTCTTT. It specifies CASSRVGTLNTEAFF.

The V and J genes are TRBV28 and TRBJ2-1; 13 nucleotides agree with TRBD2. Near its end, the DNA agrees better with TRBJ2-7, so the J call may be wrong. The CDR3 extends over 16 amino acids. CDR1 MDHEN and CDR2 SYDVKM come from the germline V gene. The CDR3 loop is CASTPLTSGRNNEQYF. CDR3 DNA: TGTGCCAGCACCCCCCTGACTAGCGGGAGGAACAATGAGCAGTACTTC.

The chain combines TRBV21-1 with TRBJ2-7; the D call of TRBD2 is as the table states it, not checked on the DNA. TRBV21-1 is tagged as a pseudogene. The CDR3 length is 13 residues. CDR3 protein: CASIVRIPYEQYF. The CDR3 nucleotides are TGTGCCAGCATAGTCCGGATTCCCTACGAGCAGTACTTC.

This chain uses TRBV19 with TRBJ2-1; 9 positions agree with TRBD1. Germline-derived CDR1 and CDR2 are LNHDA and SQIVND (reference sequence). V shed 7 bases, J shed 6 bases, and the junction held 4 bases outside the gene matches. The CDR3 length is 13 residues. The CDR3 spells CASMGTGSNEQFF. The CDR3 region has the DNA TGTGCCAGTATGGGGACAGGGTCCAATGAGCAGTTCTTC.

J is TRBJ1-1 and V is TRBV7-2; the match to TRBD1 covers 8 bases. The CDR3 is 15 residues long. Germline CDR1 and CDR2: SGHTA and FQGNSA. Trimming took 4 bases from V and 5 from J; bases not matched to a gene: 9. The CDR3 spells CASSSERTGWTEAFF. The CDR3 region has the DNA TGTGCCAGCAGCTCAGAAAGGACAGGGTGGACTGAAGCTTTCTTT.

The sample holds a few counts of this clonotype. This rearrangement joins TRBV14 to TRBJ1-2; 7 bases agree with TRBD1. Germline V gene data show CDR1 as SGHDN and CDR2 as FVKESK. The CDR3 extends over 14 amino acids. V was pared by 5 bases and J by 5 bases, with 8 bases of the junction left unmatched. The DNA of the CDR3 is TGTGCCAGCAGCATCGGACAGGCGTATTATGGCTACACCTTC. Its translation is CASSIGQAYYGYTF.

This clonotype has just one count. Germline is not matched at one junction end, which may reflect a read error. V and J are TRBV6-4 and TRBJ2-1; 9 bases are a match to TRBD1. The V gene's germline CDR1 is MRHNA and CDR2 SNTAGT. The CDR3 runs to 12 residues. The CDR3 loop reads CASSQGTGKQVF. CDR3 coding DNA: TGTGCCAGCAGCCAAGGGACAGGGAAGCAGGTCTTC.